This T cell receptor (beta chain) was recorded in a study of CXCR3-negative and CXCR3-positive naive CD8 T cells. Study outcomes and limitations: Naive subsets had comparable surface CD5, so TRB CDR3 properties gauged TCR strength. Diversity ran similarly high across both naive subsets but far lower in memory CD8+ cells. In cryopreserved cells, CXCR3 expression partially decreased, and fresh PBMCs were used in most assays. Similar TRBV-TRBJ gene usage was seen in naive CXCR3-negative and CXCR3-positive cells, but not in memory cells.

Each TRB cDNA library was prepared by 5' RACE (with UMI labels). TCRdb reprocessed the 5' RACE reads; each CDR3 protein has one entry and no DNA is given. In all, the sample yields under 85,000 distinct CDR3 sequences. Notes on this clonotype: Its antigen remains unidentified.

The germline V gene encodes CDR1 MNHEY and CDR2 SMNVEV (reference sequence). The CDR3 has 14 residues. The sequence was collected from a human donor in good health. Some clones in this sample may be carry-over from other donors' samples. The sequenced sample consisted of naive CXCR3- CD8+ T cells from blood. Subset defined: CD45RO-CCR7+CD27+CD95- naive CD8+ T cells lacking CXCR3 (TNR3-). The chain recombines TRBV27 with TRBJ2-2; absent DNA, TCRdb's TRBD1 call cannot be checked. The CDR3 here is CASSPGTGAGELFF.